The 22 T cell receptor beta chains given below trace back to one sample, sequenced in a study of cytomegalovirus exposure and HLA in healthy donors. The PCR made use of 60 Vbeta and 13 Jbeta primers. Profiled with immunoSEQ multiplex PCR; TCRdb holds only in-frame clones, not every one. The table lists around 120,000 clones, 80% of them singletons. The sequenced sample was PBMCs. The receptors come from a male donor in good health and CMV-seronegative.

The rearrangement joins TRBV7-6 to TRBJ2-7; TRBD1 is a possible D gene (6 bases). CDR3 length: 15 residues. Per germline, CDR1 SGHVS and CDR2 FNYEAQ. With 5 bases removed from V and 2 bases from J, the gap between germline ends came to 16 bases. The CDR3 loop reads CASSPNQGNTYEQYF. The CDR3 DNA reads TGTGCCAGCAGCCCGAATCAGGGGAATACCTACGAGCAGTACTTC.

The V call is TRBV28, the J call TRBJ1-5, with D unclear. The V gene lost 3 bases and the J gene lost 3 bases, with 9 bases spanning the gap. This CDR3 is 14 amino acids long. Germline V lookup: CDR1 MDHEN, CDR2 SYDVKM. The CDR3 DNA follows: TGTGCCAGCAGTTTGGCGGTTTACAATCAGCCCCAGCATTTT. As protein: CASSLAVYNQPQHF.

This sequence joins TRBV18 and TRBJ2-7, with D tentatively TRBD1 (6 bases). The germline V and J ends were trimmed by 2 bases and 2 bases, with 10 bases remaining between them. Germline CDR1 is KGHSH and CDR2 is LQKENI. CDR3 size: 14 residues. This chain's CDR3 is CASSPGQGPYEQYF. Here the CDR3 DNA reads TGTGCCAGCTCACCAGGGCAGGGGCCCTACGAGCAGTACTTC.

The rearrangement joins TRBV14 to TRBJ2-7; 7 nucleotides line up with TRBD1. Germline lookup yields CDR1 SGHDN and CDR2 FVKESK. This CDR3 has 13 residues. The V gene end was trimmed by 4 bases and the J gene end by 11 bases; junction bases not matched to a gene: 11. The CDR3 DNA is TGTGCCAGCAGCCCCATCCGGGACAGCCAGAAGTACTTC. This translates into CASSPIRDSQKYF.

V gene TRBV7-9 combines with J gene TRBJ1-6, with a weak D call TRBD1 (5 bases). The germline V and J ends were trimmed by 4 bases and 5 bases, with 12 bases remaining between them. The CDR3 contains 15 residues. Germline CDR1 reads SEHNR; CDR2 reads FQNEAQ (reference sequence). The CDR3 here is CASSYLGQNNSPLHF. The DNA for the CDR3 is TGTGCCAGCAGCTACTTAGGACAAAATAATTCACCCCTCCACTTT.

The chain combines TRBV6-5 with TRBJ2-2, with D perhaps TRBD2 (5 bases). V shed 0 bases and J shed 5 bases, with 13 bases lying between them. Germline-derived CDR1 and CDR2 are MNHEY and SVGAGI. CDR3 length: 16 amino acids. The CDR3, as DNA: TGTGCCAGCAGTTACTCTGTGGGAGAAACAACCGGGGAGCTGTTTTTT. Translating it yields CASSYSVGETTGELFF.

This chain connects TRBV28 to TRBJ1-1; TRBD1 might be the D (5 bases). The V gene's germline CDR1 is MDHEN and CDR2 SYDVKM. V was clipped by 5 bases and J by 11 bases, with 18 bases between them. The CDR3 contains 13 residues. CDR3 in amino acids: CASSLIQEIGAFF. The CDR3 region has the DNA TGTGCCAGCAGTCTGATACAGGAAATTGGCGCTTTCTTT.

The chain is built from TRBV6-6 and TRBJ1-1; a weak D match, TRBD1 (5 bases). V shed 5 bases and J shed 8 bases, with 12 bases lying between them. The CDR3 runs to 12 residues. In germline, CDR1 is MNHNY, CDR2 SVGAGI (reference sequence). The CDR3: CASSTTTAEAFF. Written as DNA, the CDR3 is TGTGCCAGCAGTACCACGACAGCCGAAGCTTTCTTT.

The chain uses TRBV10-3 and TRBJ2-7; TRBD1 is a possible D gene (6 bases). Germline CDR1 ENHRY, CDR2 SYGVKD. V lost 3 bases and J lost 2, with 14 bases in between. The CDR3 is 15 residues long. In DNA form, the CDR3 reads TGTGCCATCAGTGAAAGGGTTCAGGGGACCTACGAGCAGTACTTC. Its translation: CAISERVQGTYEQYF.

The chain combines TRBV7-9 with TRBJ2-1; 7 bases are a match to TRBD1. The germline CDR1 and CDR2 sequences are SEHNR and FQNEAQ (reference sequence). The CDR3 is 14 amino acids. Trimming took 5 bases from V and 7 from J; bases not matched to a gene: 8. DNA for the CDR3: TGTGCCAGCAGCCCGTCCGGGACAGCAAATGAGCAGTTCTTC. Amino acids: CASSPSGTANEQFF.

CDR3 coding DNA: TGTGCCAGCAGTTTAGCTAGACGAGAATATGGCTACACCTTC. The encoded protein is CASSLARREYGYTF. V and J are TRBV28 and TRBJ1-2; no clear D gene. This CDR3 is built from 14 residues. V lost 2 bases to trimming and J lost 5 bases, with 12 bases between them. Germline-derived CDR1 and CDR2 are MDHEN and SYDVKM.

The genes are TRBV5-4 and TRBJ2-5; perhaps TRBD2 as D (5 bases). This CDR3 is 13 amino acids long. Germline-derived CDR1 and CDR2 are SGHNT and YYREEE (reference sequence). V was shortened by 3 bases and J by 1 base, with 7 bases between the two germline ends. CDR3 DNA: TGTGCCAGCAGCTCCGGGATCCAAGAGACCCAGTACTTC. Its protein product is CASSSGIQETQYF.

In its sample, this clone was seen a few times. At one of its ends the junction is not consistent with the germline gene, which may arise from a read error. The rearrangement links TRBV11-2 to TRBJ2-6; tentatively, D is TRBD1 (5 bases). The CDR3 is made up of 15 amino acids. Per germline, CDR1 SGHAT and CDR2 FQNNGV. The CDR3 sequence: CASSLMFAGANGLTF. Written as DNA, the CDR3 is TGTGCCAGCAGCCTAATGTTCGCTGGGGCCAACGGCCTGACTTTC.

The chain combines TRBV30 with TRBJ2-1; TRBD2 is a possible D gene (7 bases). Per germline, CDR1 GTSNPN and CDR2 SVGIG (reference sequence). The CDR3 is 16 amino acids. V shed 3 bases and J shed 4 bases, with 19 bases lying between them. The CDR3 protein is CAWSLVGGRRYNEQFF. CDR3 nucleotide sequence: TGTGCCTGGAGCCTAGTGGGGGGGCGCCGTTACAATGAGCAGTTCTTC.

The table lists this clone with a count of one. The gene calls are TRBV27 and TRBJ1-6, with D tentatively TRBD1 (5 bases). Germline V CDR1 and CDR2: MNHEY, SMNVEV (reference sequence). The CDR3 covers 14 residues. V was cut by 3 bases and J by 7 bases, with 10 bases left in between. CDR3: CASSFRGTNSPLHF. CDR3 bases: TGTGCCAGCAGTTTTCGGGGGACGAATTCACCCCTCCACTTT.

The chain joins TRBV7-2 to TRBJ1-4; 9 positions match TRBD1. The ends lost 5 bases at V and 8 bases at J; junction bases unmatched: 9. The germline CDR1 and CDR2 sequences are SGHTA and FQGNSA. The CDR3 sequence is 15 residues long. The CDR3 loop reads CASSTDRGRNEKLFF. The DNA for the CDR3 is TGTGCCAGCAGCACGGACAGGGGACGGAACGAAAAACTGTTTTTT.

In its sample, this clone was seen a few times. This chain joins TRBV6-5 and TRBJ2-7, with 8 bases matching TRBD1. This CDR3 has 14 amino acids. After removal of 6 bases from V and 1 base from J, the junction contained 5 bases not matched to a gene. Per the germline V gene, CDR1 is MNHEY and CDR2 is SVGAGI. The chain's CDR3 is CASSPTGVSYEQYF. The CDR3 DNA is TGTGCCAGCAGCCCGACAGGGGTATCCTACGAGCAGTACTTC.

This chain links TRBV18 with TRBJ2-1; 11 bases fit TRBD2. V lost 3 bases to trimming and J lost 6 bases; unmatched junction nucleotides: 10. The CDR3 has 17 amino acids. Germline CDR1 and CDR2: KGHSH and LQKENI. CDR3 coding DNA: TGTGCCAGCTCACCCAACTCGGGACTAGCGGCCACCAATGAGCAGTTCTTC. Residues: CASSPNSGLAATNEQFF.

The rearrangement links TRBV19 to TRBJ1-2, with D possibly being TRBD1 (5 bases). Germline values: CDR1 LNHDA, CDR2 SQIVND (reference sequence). The CDR3 consists of 11 residues. V lost 5 bases and J lost 8, with 9 bases in between. CDR3 amino acids: CASSQGSGYTF. The CDR3 nucleotides read TGTGCCAGTAGTCAGGGATCGGGCTACACCTTC. Combining the CDR3 with reference TRBV19 and TRBJ1-2 gives the whole variable domain DGGITQSPKYLFRKEGQNVTLSCEQNLNHDAMYWYRQDPGQGLRLIYYSQIVNDFQKGDIAEGYSVSREKKESFPLTVTSAQKNPTAFYLCASSQGSGYTFGSGTRLTVV.

This sequence joins TRBV5-6 and TRBJ2-4; D perhaps matches TRBD1 (6 bases). CDR1 and CDR2 (germline): SGHDT, YYEEEE. The CDR3 has 14 amino acids. The V and J ends lost 4 bases and 12 bases respectively, with 20 bases between them. The CDR3 sequence: CASSAAGARSSQYF. CDR3 nucleotide sequence: TGTGCCAGCAGCGCTGCAGGGGCGCGGAGCAGTCAGTACTTC.

This chain connects TRBV5-6 to TRBJ1-1; D may be TRBD1 (6 bases). Trimming took off 0 bases at V and 2 bases at J, with 14 bases between the two ends. The length of the CDR3 is 16 residues. Germline V gene sequence: CDR1 SGHDT, CDR2 YYEEEE. The CDR3 nucleotides are TGTGCCAGCAGCTTGGATTCTCGGACAGCTAACACTGAAGCTTTCTTT. Translating it yields CASSLDSRTANTEAFF.

The CDR3 loop is CASTGGPGELFF. DNA of the CDR3: TGTGCCAGCACAGGGGGCCCCGGGGAGCTGTTTTTT. This chain uses TRBV2 with TRBJ2-2; 8 nucleotides agree with TRBD1. This CDR3 comprises 12 residues. CDR1 and CDR2 from the germline V gene are SNHLY and FYNNEI. The V and J ends lost 7 bases and 6 bases, in that order; junction bases with no gene match: 1.